The 24 T cell receptor beta chains below come from one sample, sequenced in a study of cytomegalovirus exposure and HLA in healthy donors (TCRdb year 2017). The library was generated by the immunoSEQ multiplex PCR assay. A mixture of 60 forward primers for TCR Vbeta segments and 13 reverse primers for TCR Jbeta segments was used in the multiplex PCR. Entries here come from immuneACCESS through TCRdb and include only in-frame sequences with V and J called. Some clones fail to appear in such tables; in the studies checked, an unresolved V gene covers under half of the shortfall, and the cause of the remainder is unknown. For this sample there are approximately 160,000 clones; roughly 74% appear just once. In total, the top ten clones hold roughly 5% of the sample. The sample consisted of PBMCs. The origin of the receptors is a male donor in good health and CMV-seronegative.

This rearrangement joins TRBV6-5 to TRBJ1-4, with TRBD1 matching over 7 bases. From germline, CDR1 is MNHEY and CDR2 SVGAGI. V was pared by 3 bases and J by 7 bases, with 2 bases of the junction left unmatched. This CDR3 has 13 residues. Here the CDR3 DNA reads TGTGCCAGCAGTTATCACAGGGGTGAAAAACTGTTTTTT. Translating gives CASSYHRGEKLFF.

The chain uses TRBV7-6 and TRBJ2-3, with D maybe TRBD2 (6 bases). V was shortened by 3 bases and J by 5 bases, with 9 bases between the two germline ends. Germline assignment: CDR1 SGHVS and CDR2 FNYEAQ. CDR3 length equals 13 residues. The CDR3 loop reads CASSFWRGDTQYF. In DNA form, the CDR3 reads TGTGCCAGCAGCTTTTGGCGGGGAGATACGCAGTATTTT.

The chain is built from TRBV19 and TRBJ1-6; 8 positions match TRBD1. CDR1 and CDR2 from the germline V gene are LNHDA and SQIVND (reference sequence). The V and J ends lost 6 bases and 9 bases, in that order; junction bases with no gene match: 1. This CDR3 is built from 12 residues. This CDR3 reads CASRGQASPLHF. CDR3 sequence (DNA): TGTGCCAGTAGGGGACAGGCTTCACCCCTCCACTTT.

The V call is TRBV7-2, the J call TRBJ2-2, with 8 bases identical to TRBD1. J gave up 6 bases and V 3 bases, and 6 bases lay outside the gene matches. Germline CDR1 is SGHTA and CDR2 is FQGNSA. The CDR3 runs 15 residues. Here the CDR3 reads CASSFRQGASGELFF. CDR3 DNA: TGTGCCAGCAGCTTCCGGCAGGGGGCATCCGGGGAGCTGTTTTTT.

The chain couples TRBV5-1 to TRBJ2-7; perhaps TRBD2 as D (6 bases). CDR3 length: 13 amino acids. Germline V lookup: CDR1 SGHRS, CDR2 YFSETQ. Trimming took off 5 bases at V and 5 bases at J, with 14 bases between the two ends. CDR3 coding DNA: TGCGCCAGCAGATCAACTAGCATCAACGAGCAGTACTTC. This translates into CASRSTSINEQYF.

The chain links TRBV11-3 to TRBJ2-2; a possible D gene is TRBD1 (5 bases). Trimming took off 5 bases at V and 9 bases at J, with 10 bases between the two ends. Germline V gene lookup returns CDR1 SGHNT and CDR2 YENEEA. This CDR3 region has 12 residues. The DNA for the CDR3 is TGTGCCAGCAGCCCCGACAGAAGGGAGCTGTTTTTT. Translation: CASSPDRRELFF.

The V and J genes are TRBV19 and TRBJ1-1, with D possibly TRBD1 on 6 matching bases. Germline V gene data show CDR1 as LNHDA and CDR2 as SQIVND (reference sequence). The CDR3 consists of 13 residues. The germline V and J ends were trimmed by 6 bases and 5 bases, with 13 bases remaining between them. The CDR3 DNA is TGTGCCAGTAGAACAGGGTGGCGTACTGAAGCTTTCTTT. It specifies CASRTGWRTEAFF.

The rearrangement links TRBV6-6 to TRBJ1-1; TRBD1 is a possible D gene (6 bases). CDR3 length: 16 residues. The V gene lost 2 bases and the J gene lost 4 bases, with 17 bases spanning the gap. Germline values: CDR1 MNHNY, CDR2 SVGAGI (reference sequence). CDR3 residues: CASSYGEGGGGTEAFF. The CDR3 region has the DNA TGTGCCAGCAGTTACGGGGAGGGGGGCGGTGGCACTGAAGCTTTCTTT.

V is TRBV12-5 and J is TRBJ1-5, with D unclear. V lost 5 bases to trimming and J lost 9 bases, with 20 bases between them. Germline CDR1 reads LGHNT; CDR2 reads FRNRAP. This CDR3 is 15 amino acids long. This CDR3 is CASGPRRIAIGPQHF. The CDR3 coding sequence is TGTGCTAGTGGTCCCCGGCGGATAGCAATAGGGCCCCAGCATTTT.

The CDR3 region has the DNA TGTGCCAGCAGCTTAGATGGAAGCGGGAAGGATACGCAGTATTTT. Protein product: CASSLDGSGKDTQYF. The chain joins TRBV11-2 to TRBJ2-3; 7 bases are a match to TRBD2. CDR3 length equals 15 residues. The V gene's germline CDR1 is SGHAT and CDR2 FQNNGV. Unmatched junction bases numbered 6, after V lost 0 bases and J lost 6 bases.

J is TRBJ1-1 and V is TRBV6-1; a possible D gene is TRBD1 (6 bases). Trimming left V 3 bases short and J 2 bases short, with 10 bases between. Germline V gene lookup returns CDR1 MNHNS and CDR2 SASEGT. This CDR3 region has 14 residues. CDR3 protein: CASSDWGLNTEAFF. CDR3 in DNA: TGTGCCAGCAGTGATTGGGGGCTAAACACTGAAGCTTTCTTT.

The genes are TRBV19 and TRBJ2-7; 7 nucleotides agree with TRBD1. This CDR3 region has 14 residues. V trimming: 0 bases; J trimming: 6 bases; junction bases outside the gene matches: 5. The germline CDR1 and CDR2 sequences are LNHDA and SQIVND (reference sequence). For the CDR3, the DNA is TGTGCCAGTAGTATAGATAACAGGGGCGGCGAGCAGTACTTC. It translates to CASSIDNRGGEQYF.

The chain joins TRBV28 to TRBJ1-3; D gene ambiguous. CDR1 is MDHEN, CDR2 SYDVKM, per germline. Trimming shortened V by 3 bases and J by 10 bases, and 7 bases separated the two germline ends. CDR3 length: 11 residues. The CDR3 DNA is TGTGCCAGCAGTTTGCACAGAACCATATATTTT. Amino acid sequence: CASSLHRTIYF.

The chain employs TRBV9 and TRBJ1-1; possibly TRBD1 for D (6 bases). Germline V gene data show CDR1 as SGDLS and CDR2 as YYNGEE. CDR3 length equals 15 residues. The V and J ends lost 4 bases and 0 bases respectively, with 13 bases between them. The CDR3: CASSPSTGLNTEAFF. CDR3 DNA sequence: TGTGCCAGCAGCCCGTCGACAGGTTTGAACACTGAAGCTTTCTTT. The whole variable domain, remainder taken from reference TRBV9 and TRBJ1-1, is DSGVTQTPKHLITATGQRVTLRCSPRSGDLSVYWYQQSLDQGLQFLIQYYNGEERAKGNILERFSAQQFPDLHSELNLSSLELGDSALYFCASSPSTGLNTEAFFGQGTRLTVV.

This chain links TRBV19 with TRBJ1-5; 12 bases match TRBD1. The CDR3 has 17 amino acids. The V gene's germline CDR1 is LNHDA and CDR2 SQIVND (reference sequence). Losses at the gene ends were 7 bases for V and 0 bases for J; bases not matched to a gene: 7. CDR3: CASTSGTGGISNQPQHF. CDR3 bases: TGTGCCAGTACCTCCGGGACAGGGGGCATTAGCAATCAGCCCCAGCATTTT.

Written as DNA, the CDR3 is TGTGCCAGCAGTGGGTGGACAGGGACAGATACGCAGTATTTT. Translation gives CASSGWTGTDTQYF. This chain uses TRBV2 with TRBJ2-3; the match to TRBD1 covers 8 bases. V shed 4 bases, J shed 3 bases, and the junction held 3 bases outside the gene matches. Germline lookup yields CDR1 SNHLY and CDR2 FYNNEI. This CDR3 comprises 14 residues.

The V gene is TRBV5-8, the J gene TRBJ2-5; a weak D match, TRBD1 (6 bases). The end of the DNA fits TRBJ2-7 better, so the J call may be wrong. Looked up from germline, CDR1 is SGHTS and CDR2 is YDEGEE. There are 13 residues in the CDR3. CDR3 sequence: CASSSRDNYEQYF. CDR3 sequence (DNA): TGTGCCAGCAGCTCCCGGGACAACTACGAGCAGTACTTC.

The V call is TRBV19, the J call TRBJ1-2, with 8 positions matching TRBD1. J was trimmed by 1 base and V by 6 bases; bases with no gene match: 4. The V gene's germline CDR1 is LNHDA and CDR2 SQIVND (reference sequence). This CDR3 spans 14 amino acids. CDR3 nucleotide sequence: TGTGCCAGTAGCACAGGGGGTATTAACTATGGCTACACCTTC. This encodes CASSTGGINYGYTF.

In its sample, this clone was seen a few times. V usage is TRBV4-3 and J usage is TRBJ2-7; tentatively, D is TRBD2 (7 bases). CDR3 length equals 15 residues. Germline CDR1 is LGHNA and CDR2 is YSLEER. Trimming removed 0 bases at V and 6 bases at J, with 15 bases between. CDR3 protein: CASSQEGGLISEQYF. The DNA of the CDR3 is TGCGCCAGCAGCCAAGAGGGGGGGCTAATATCCGAGCAGTACTTC.

The gene calls are TRBV2 and TRBJ1-2; perhaps TRBD1 as D (5 bases). Germline loops: CDR1 SNHLY, CDR2 FYNNEI. The V and J ends lost 4 bases and 7 bases respectively, with 13 bases between them. The CDR3 is 13 residues long. The CDR3 is CASSVARDSGYTF. The CDR3 nucleotides are TGTGCCAGCAGTGTGGCCAGGGACTCTGGCTACACCTTC.

This chain connects TRBV6-1 to TRBJ2-5, with unresolved D. The end of the DNA aligns better with TRBJ2-7, so the J call may be wrong. The germline V gene has CDR1 MNHNS and CDR2 SASEGT. The CDR3 has 12 amino acids. CDR3 region: CASSPRSYEQYF. The CDR3, as DNA: TGTGCCAGCAGTCCTAGGTCCTACGAGCAGTACTTC.

The V and J genes are TRBV5-1 and TRBJ2-2, with D possibly being TRBD2 (5 bases). Trimming took 0 bases from V and 1 from J, leaving 10 bases between them. The CDR3 spans 16 residues. Germline lookup yields CDR1 SGHRS and CDR2 YFSETQ. The CDR3 here is CASSLATRGNTGELFF. The CDR3 DNA reads as TGCGCCAGCAGCTTGGCGACTCGGGGGAACACCGGGGAGCTGTTTTTT.

Only one count was recorded for this clone. The V gene is TRBV28, the J gene TRBJ1-2; 7 nucleotides agree with TRBD1. V was pared by 6 bases and J by 7 bases, with 11 bases of the junction left unmatched. Germline CDR1 reads MDHEN; CDR2 reads SYDVKM. The CDR3 covers 14 residues. CDR3 region: CASRQDRAGTGYTF. DNA of the CDR3: TGTGCCAGCAGGCAAGACAGGGCTGGAACTGGCTACACCTTC.

This clone came up once. J is TRBJ1-3 and V is TRBV4-1, with unresolved D. This CDR3 region has 18 residues. Per the germline V gene, CDR1 is MGHRA and CDR2 is YSYEKL. Trimming cost V 3 bases and J 0 bases, with 18 bases left between them. The CDR3 here is CASSHRTSIQSSGNTIYF. As DNA, the CDR3 is TGCGCCAGCAGCCACAGAACCAGTATCCAAAGCTCTGGAAACACCATATATTTT.